The 23 T cell receptor beta chains below all came from one sample that was sequenced in a study of T cell repertoires in cytomegalovirus infection. A single record per CDR3 protein comes from TCRdb applying MiXCR to the reads. Of roughly 720,000 distinct CDR3 sequences listed, under 40% are singletons. The sample consisted of PBMCs. These receptors were taken from a human donor in good health (CMV status not recorded). Some clones in this sample may be carry-over from other donors' samples.

Written as DNA, the CDR3 is TGTGCCAGCAGCTCGGGGGGGGCCAACGTCCTGACTTTC. Amino acid sequence: CASSSGGANVLTF. The chain recombines TRBV7-9 with TRBJ2-6; tentative D call: TRBD2 (5 bases). Trimming removed 4 bases from V and 4 bases from J, with 5 bases in between. This CDR3 is built from 13 residues. CDR1 and CDR2 from the germline V gene are SEHNR and FQNEAQ (reference sequence).

The genes are TRBV30 and TRBJ1-6, with a weak D call TRBD1 (5 bases). CDR1 and CDR2 (germline): GTSNPN, SVGIG (reference sequence). The V and J ends lost 0 bases and 10 bases respectively, with 10 bases between them. This CDR3 comprises 13 residues. CDR3 sequence: CAWSVHGGSPLHF. The CDR3 bases are TGTGCCTGGAGTGTACATGGGGGGTCACCCCTCCACTTT.

J is TRBJ2-7 and V is TRBV12-3 or TRBV12-4; 12 bases fit TRBD1. The CDR3 spans 14 residues. V dropped 6 bases and J dropped 5; count of bases not matched to a gene: 5. The CDR3 DNA sequence: TGTGCCAGCAGGGGGGACAGGGGGCTTGACGAGCAGTACTTC. This sequence encodes CASRGDRGLDEQYF.

The rearrangement joins TRBV5-1 to TRBJ2-1; 7 nucleotides align to TRBD2. This CDR3 has 13 residues. The J segment lost 5 bases and the V segment lost 9 bases, leaving 8 bases of the junction unmatched. CDR1 and CDR2 (germline): SGHRS, YFSETQ. CDR3 region: CATQGGRDNEQFF. Here the CDR3 DNA reads TGCGCCACCCAGGGAGGGCGTGACAATGAGCAGTTCTTC. Drawing the rest from reference TRBV5-1 and TRBJ2-1, the complete variable domain is KAGVTQTPRYLIKTRGQQVTLSCSPISGHRSVSWYQQTPGQGLQFLFEYFSETQRNKGNFPGRFSGRQFSNSRSEMNVSTLELGDSALYLCATQGGRDNEQFFGPGTRLTVL.

V and J are TRBV9 and TRBJ2-3; D perhaps matches TRBD1 (6 bases). Germline values: CDR1 SGDLS, CDR2 YYNGEE. This CDR3 comprises 17 residues. Trimming pared 0 bases from V and 1 base from J, leaving 15 bases between. This CDR3 reads CASSVAIGTWGTDTQYF. In nucleotides, the CDR3 is TGTGCCAGCAGCGTAGCTATAGGGACATGGGGCACAGATACGCAGTATTTT.

Points on this clonotype: At one of its ends the junction is not consistent with the germline gene, which may arise from a read error. The J gene is TRBJ1-1, the V gene TRBV10-3; TRBD1 agrees at 7 bases. This CDR3 spans 16 amino acids. Per the germline V gene, CDR1 is ENHRY and CDR2 is SYGVKD. CDR3 sequence reads: CAISVDYRGLNTEDFF. In DNA form, the CDR3 reads TGTGCCATCAGCGTTGATTACAGGGGTCTGAACACTGAAGATTTCTTT.

The chain has TRBV10-2 and TRBJ2-1; TRBD1 agrees at 8 bases. Germline V gene data show CDR1 as WSHSY and CDR2 as SAAADI. CDR3 length equals 17 residues. The V gene end was trimmed by 2 bases and the J gene end by 5 bases; junction bases not matched to a gene: 11. The CDR3 spells CASSEDRGRRLNNEQFF. As DNA, the CDR3 is TGCGCCAGCAGTGAGGACAGGGGCCGCAGGCTTAACAATGAGCAGTTCTTC.

V is TRBV15 and J is TRBJ1-5, with 10 bases matching TRBD1. Trimming cost V 3 bases and J 2 bases; bases outside gene matches: 4. This CDR3 is 16 amino acids long. Looked up from germline, CDR1 is LNHNV and CDR2 is YYDKDF (reference sequence). The CDR3 region is CATSSGQGVGNQPQHF. In DNA, the CDR3 is TGTGCCACCAGCAGTGGACAGGGGGTGGGCAATCAGCCCCAGCATTTT.

The V and J genes are TRBV11-2 and TRBJ1-3, with D unresolved. CDR3 length: 14 residues. V lost 5 bases, J lost 3 bases, and 11 bases lay in between. Germline V CDR1 and CDR2: SGHAT, FQNNGV. The CDR3 spells CASSRGSIGNTIYF. CDR3 DNA sequence: TGTGCCAGCAGCCGCGGGTCTATTGGAAACACCATATATTTT.

V gene TRBV7-6 combines with J gene TRBJ2-5; 10 positions agree with TRBD2. The germline gives CDR1 SGHVS, CDR2 FNYEAQ. The V gene end was trimmed by 1 base and the J gene end by 10 bases; junction bases not matched to a gene: 9. This CDR3 is 15 amino acids long. The CDR3: CASSLGTSGKMNQYF. The CDR3 bases are TGTGCCAGCAGCTTAGGAACTAGCGGGAAAATGAACCAGTACTTC.

This clonotype was observed many times. The chain couples TRBV3-1 to TRBJ2-7; D ambiguous. This CDR3 has 11 amino acids. CDR1 is LGHDT and CDR2 is YNNKEL in the germline V gene (reference sequence). Trimming shortened V by 1 base and J by 4 bases, and 2 bases separated the two germline ends. The CDR3 region is CASSQGYEQYF. CDR3 nucleotides: TGTGCCAGCAGCCAAGGATACGAGCAGTACTTC.

This clonotype was seen more than once but under ten times. The chain joins TRBV19 to TRBJ2-7, with D possibly called TRBD1 or TRBD2 (7 bases each). CDR3 length: 15 amino acids. Deletions cut 6 bases from V and 0 bases from J, with 15 bases between. The germline V gene has CDR1 LNHDA and CDR2 SQIVND (reference sequence). The CDR3 DNA reads TGTGCCAGTAGGAACGACAGGGAGGGCTCCTACGAGCAGTACTTC. Translation: CASRNDREGSYEQYF.

Points on this clonotype: The conserved phenylalanine or tryptophan normally closing the CDR3 is absent here, so this likely arose from a read error. The chain employs TRBV7-3 and TRBJ2-3; 7 positions match TRBD1. The germline CDR1 and CDR2 sequences are SGHTA and FQGTGA. CDR3 size: 12 residues. The CDR3 DNA is TGTGCCCGCAGCTTAGGGACAGACACGCAGTATTTG. Translation: CARSLGTDTQYL.

This clonotype was observed a handful of times. The chain uses TRBV19 and TRBJ1-2; TRBD1 is a possible D gene (6 bases). Germline CDR1 reads LNHDA; CDR2 reads SQIVND (reference sequence). The germline V and J ends were trimmed by 7 bases and 4 bases, with 10 bases remaining between them. This CDR3 spans 12 amino acids. The CDR3 bases are TGTGCCAGTAAGGGCAGGGGCTATGGCTACACCTTC. Its protein product is CASKGRGYGYTF.

This clonotype was seen a few times. The V gene is TRBV12-3 or TRBV12-4, the J gene TRBJ1-1; the match to TRBD1 covers 12 bases. V shed 5 bases and J 2 bases; nucleotides not matched to a gene: 9. This CDR3 has 17 residues. CDR3 in DNA: TGTGCCAGCAGTCCCGGGACAGGGGGCCTACCTAACACTGAAGCTTTCTTT. This encodes CASSPGTGGLPNTEAFF.

This clonotype has just a few counts. The chain recombines TRBV12-3 or TRBV12-4 with TRBJ2-5; 12 nucleotides align to TRBD2. The CDR3 loop spans 15 amino acids. V dropped 7 bases and J dropped 7; count of bases not matched to a gene: 10. As DNA, the CDR3 is TGTGCCAGCATCTGGACTAGCGGGACGATCGGGACCCAGTACTTC. Its protein is CASIWTSGTIGTQYF.

The V call is TRBV6-1, the J call TRBJ1-4; 8 bases fit TRBD1. V was pared by 6 bases and J by 5 bases, with 8 bases of the junction left unmatched. The CDR3 runs 15 residues. In germline, CDR1 is MNHNS, CDR2 SASEGT. CDR3 DNA: TGTGCCAGCAGCGAAATCCAGGGGGCGAATGAAAAACTGTTTTTT. It translates to CASSEIQGANEKLFF.

This clonotype was detected once. This sequence joins TRBV7-2 and TRBJ2-5; a possible D gene is TRBD2 (7 bases). The germline gives CDR1 SGHTA, CDR2 FQGNSA. The CDR3 is 15 amino acids. Trimming cost V 1 base and J 5 bases, with 14 bases left between them. The CDR3, as DNA: TGTGCCAGCAGCTTAGATCGGGGGGCAGGGGAGACCCAGTACTTC. Translation gives CASSLDRGAGETQYF.

The V gene is TRBV7-6, the J gene TRBJ2-3; TRBD1 might be the D (5 bases). The CDR3 is 14 amino acids. V was cut by 7 bases and J by 2 bases, with 13 bases left in between. From germline, CDR1 is SGHVS and CDR2 FNYEAQ. The DNA of the CDR3 is TGTGCCAGCATCTTCCGACAGAACACAGATACGCAGTATTTT. Translated: CASIFRQNTDTQYF.

Only one count was recorded for this clonotype. The rearrangement uses TRBV6-2 or TRBV6-3 and TRBJ1-1; D is uncertain. Germline V CDR1 and CDR2: MNHEY, SVGEGT. The CDR3 extends over 13 amino acids. The V gene lost 2 bases and the J gene lost 3 bases, with 7 bases spanning the gap. The CDR3 bases are TGTGCCAGCAGTTACGTCTATCACACTGAAGCTTTCTTT. Translated: CASSYVYHTEAFF.

The genes are TRBV15 and TRBJ2-2; 7 bases align to TRBD1. The CDR3 is made up of 14 amino acids. In germline, CDR1 is LNHNV, CDR2 YYDKDF (reference sequence). J lost 5 bases, V lost 5 bases, and 5 bases had no gene match. The CDR3 loop is CATSGIQGTGELFF. Written as DNA, the CDR3 is TGTGCCACCAGCGGAATACAGGGGACCGGGGAGCTGTTTTTT. Full variable domain (outside the CDR3, taken from reference TRBV15 and TRBJ2-2): DAMVIQNPRYQVTQFGKPVTLSCSQTLNHNVMYWYQQKSSQAPKLLFHYYDKDFNNEADTPDNFQSRRPNTSFCFLDIRSPGLGDTAMYLCATSGIQGTGELFFGEGSRLTVL.

This clonotype was seen a handful of times. V usage is TRBV7-2 and J usage is TRBJ1-5; possible D gene TRBD1, 5 bases. Germline assignment: CDR1 SGHTA and CDR2 FQGNSA. V dropped 5 bases and J dropped 1 base, with 12 bases sitting between them. The CDR3 sequence is 15 residues long. CDR3 protein: CASSPEGRSNQPQHF. CDR3 bases: TGTGCCAGCAGCCCTGAGGGGAGGAGCAATCAGCCCCAGCATTTT. Combining the CDR3 with reference TRBV7-2 and TRBJ1-5 gives the whole variable domain GAGVSQSPSNKVTEKGKDVELRCDPISGHTALYWYRQSLGQGLEFLIYFQGNSAPDKSGLPSDRFSAERTGGSVSTLTIQRTQQEDSAVYLCASSPEGRSNQPQHFGDGTRLSIL.

This clonotype occurred many times. The J gene is TRBJ2-3, the V gene TRBV7-2; 7 nucleotides match TRBD2. The CDR3 runs 19 residues. V trimming: 5 bases; J trimming: 1 base; junction bases outside the gene matches: 18. The V gene's germline CDR1 is SGHTA and CDR2 FQGNSA. CDR3 region: CASSPRSGRDYRGTDTQYF. The CDR3 DNA follows: TGTGCCAGCAGCCCCCGTTCTGGACGGGACTACCGAGGCACAGATACGCAGTATTTT.